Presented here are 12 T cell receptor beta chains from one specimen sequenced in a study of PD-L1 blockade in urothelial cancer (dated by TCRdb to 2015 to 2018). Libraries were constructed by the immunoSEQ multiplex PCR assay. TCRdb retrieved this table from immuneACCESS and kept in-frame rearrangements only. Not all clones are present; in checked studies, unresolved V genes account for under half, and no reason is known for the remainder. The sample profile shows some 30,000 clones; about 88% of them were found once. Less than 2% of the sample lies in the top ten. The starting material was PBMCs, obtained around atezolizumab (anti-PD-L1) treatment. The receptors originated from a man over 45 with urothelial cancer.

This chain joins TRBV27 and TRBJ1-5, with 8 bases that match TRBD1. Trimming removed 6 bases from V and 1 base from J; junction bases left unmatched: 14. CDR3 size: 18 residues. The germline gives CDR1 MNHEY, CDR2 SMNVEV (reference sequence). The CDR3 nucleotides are TGTGCCAGCAGGGATGTGGGCAGGGGGCTCGTGAGCAATCAGCCCCAGCATTTT. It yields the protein CASRDVGRGLVSNQPQHF.

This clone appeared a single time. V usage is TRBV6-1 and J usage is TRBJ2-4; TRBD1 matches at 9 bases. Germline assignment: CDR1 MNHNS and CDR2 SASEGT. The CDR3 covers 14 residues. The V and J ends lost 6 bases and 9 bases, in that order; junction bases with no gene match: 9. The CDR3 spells CASSSGTGLGIQYF. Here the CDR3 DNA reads TGTGCCAGCAGCAGTGGGACAGGGTTAGGCATTCAGTACTTC.

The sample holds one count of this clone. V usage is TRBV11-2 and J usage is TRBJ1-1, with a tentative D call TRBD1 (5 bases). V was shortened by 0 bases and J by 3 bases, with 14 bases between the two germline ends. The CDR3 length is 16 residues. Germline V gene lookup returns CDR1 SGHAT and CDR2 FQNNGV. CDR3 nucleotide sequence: TGTGCCAGCAGCTTAGAATGGGGCAGGTCGCACACTGAAGCTTTCTTT. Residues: CASSLEWGRSHTEAFF.

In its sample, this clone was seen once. In nucleotides, the CDR3 is TGTGCCAGCAGCTTCCGGGGGGAAGTTGCAGATACGCAGTATTTT. It encodes CASSFRGEVADTQYF. The V gene is TRBV5-5, the J gene TRBJ2-3; 7 bases line up with TRBD2. After removal of 2 bases from V and 4 bases from J, the junction contained 7 bases not matched to a gene. The CDR3 totals 15 residues. CDR1 is SGHKS and CDR2 is YYEKEE in the germline V gene (reference sequence). Drawing the rest from reference TRBV5-5 and TRBJ2-3, the complete variable domain is DAGVTQSPTHLIKTRGQQVTLRCSPISGHKSVSWYQQVLGQGPQFIFQYYEKEERGRGNFPDRFSARQFPNYSSELNVNALLLGDSALYLCASSFRGEVADTQYFGPGTRLTVL.

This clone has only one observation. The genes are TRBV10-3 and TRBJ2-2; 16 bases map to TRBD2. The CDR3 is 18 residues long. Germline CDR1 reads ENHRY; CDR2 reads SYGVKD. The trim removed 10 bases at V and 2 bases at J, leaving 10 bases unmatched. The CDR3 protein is CASRGGLAGGLNTGELFF. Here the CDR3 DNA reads TGTGCCAGCCGGGGGGGACTAGCGGGAGGGCTTAACACCGGGGAGCTGTTTTTT.

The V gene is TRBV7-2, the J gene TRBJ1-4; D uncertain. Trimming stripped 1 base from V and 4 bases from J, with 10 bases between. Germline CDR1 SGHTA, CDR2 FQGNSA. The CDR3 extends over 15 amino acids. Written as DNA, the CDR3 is TGTGCCAGCAGCTTAGTCGCGGGAAATAATGAAAAACTGTTTTTT. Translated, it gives CASSLVAGNNEKLFF.

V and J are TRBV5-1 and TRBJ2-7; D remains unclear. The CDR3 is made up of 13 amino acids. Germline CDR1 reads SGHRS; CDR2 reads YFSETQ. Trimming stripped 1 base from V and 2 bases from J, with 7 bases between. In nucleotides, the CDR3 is TGCGCCAGCAGCTTGACAGTTCCCTACGAGCAGTACTTC. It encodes CASSLTVPYEQYF.

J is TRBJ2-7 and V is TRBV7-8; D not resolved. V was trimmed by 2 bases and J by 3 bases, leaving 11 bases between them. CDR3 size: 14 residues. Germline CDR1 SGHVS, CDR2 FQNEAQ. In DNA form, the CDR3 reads TGTGCCAGCAGCTTAAATATCCAGGACTACGAGCAGTACTTC. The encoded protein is CASSLNIQDYEQYF.

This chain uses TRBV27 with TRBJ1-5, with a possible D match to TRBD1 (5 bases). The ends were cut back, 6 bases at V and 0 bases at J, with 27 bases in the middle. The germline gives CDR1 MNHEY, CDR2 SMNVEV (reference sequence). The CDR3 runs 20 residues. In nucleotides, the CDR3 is TGTGCCAGCAGGCATTTGGGGGGGATGGGAGGTACGTATAGCAATCAGCCCCAGCATTTT. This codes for CASRHLGGMGGTYSNQPQHF.

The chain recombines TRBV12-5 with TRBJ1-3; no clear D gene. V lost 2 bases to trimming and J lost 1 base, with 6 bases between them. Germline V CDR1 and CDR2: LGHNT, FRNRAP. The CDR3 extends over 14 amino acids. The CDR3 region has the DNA TGTGCTAGTGGTTTGTCCGTATCTGGAAACACCATATATTTT. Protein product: CASGLSVSGNTIYF.

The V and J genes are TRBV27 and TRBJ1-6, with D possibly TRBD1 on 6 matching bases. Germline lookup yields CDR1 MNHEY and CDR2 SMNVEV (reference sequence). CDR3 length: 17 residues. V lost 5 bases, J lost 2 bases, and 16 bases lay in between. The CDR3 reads CASSHRTVAAYNSPLHF. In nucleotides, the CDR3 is TGTGCCAGCAGTCACAGGACAGTGGCGGCCTATAATTCACCCCTCCACTTT.

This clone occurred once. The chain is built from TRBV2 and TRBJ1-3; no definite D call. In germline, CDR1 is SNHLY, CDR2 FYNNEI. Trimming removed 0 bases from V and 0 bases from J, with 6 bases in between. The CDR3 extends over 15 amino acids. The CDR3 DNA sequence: TGTGCCAGCAGTGAAGCTGACAACTCTGGAAACACCATATATTTT. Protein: CASSEADNSGNTIYF.